The present T cell receptor (beta chain) was sequenced within a study of monozygotic twins with inflammatory bowel disease. To note about this clonotype: Its antigen is still unknown.

Overall study results and limits: IBD patients showed reduced TCRbeta diversity (inverse Simpson) versus healthy co-twins.

Each donor had less than 3 ml of blood drawn. Amplification used two nested PCRs: roughly 17 cycles, then approximately 10 cycles, on TCRalpha/TCRbeta cDNA. Each CDR3 protein gets one entry in TCRdb, which reprocessed the 5' RACE reads and gives no DNA. Recorded for this sample: fewer than 550,000 distinct CDR3 sequences. The clonotype originates from a human donor with ulcerative colitis or Crohn's disease, or a healthy co-twin of an affected twin (not recorded which). The specimen sequenced was blood.

CDR3: CASSIGRDGKGTEAFF. The chain joins TRBV19 to TRBJ1-1; lacking DNA, the TRBD1 call made by TCRdb goes unchecked. Per the germline V gene, CDR1 is LNHDA and CDR2 is SQIVND (reference sequence). The CDR3 runs to 16 residues.